Each of the 10 T cell receptor beta chains below was sequenced from the same sample in a study of vaccination effects on CD4 cells after COVID-19. Their specific antigens are unknown. Profiled with immunoSEQ multiplex PCR; TCRdb holds only in-frame clones, not every one. The profile shows roughly 16,000 clones, more than 75% of them singletons. CD4+ T cells specific for antigen were expanded with viral peptide pools by the ViraFEST assay before sequencing. Scientists isolated CD4+ T cells after an approximately 11-day culture period ended. Each participant was given two doses of one vaccine (BNT162b2 or mRNA-1273). The material was CD4+ T cells from PBMCs cultured with HCoV-NL63 spike peptides, obtained after COVID-19 vaccination. All receptors come from a human donor who received a COVID-19 vaccine.

The table lists this clone with a few counts. The V call is TRBV2, the J call TRBJ1-2; D gene unclear. The CDR3 loop spans 13 amino acids. Trimming removed 3 bases at V and 7 bases at J, with 12 bases between. CDR1 is SNHLY and CDR2 is FYNNEI in the germline V gene. CDR3 loop: CASSEIGPGGYTF. The CDR3 region has the DNA TGTGCCAGCAGTGAGATAGGTCCCGGTGGCTACACCTTC.

This clone was seen once. The chain recombines TRBV9 with TRBJ1-1; D possibly corresponds to TRBD1 (6 bases). This CDR3 has 14 amino acids. Germline V gene lookup returns CDR1 SGDLS and CDR2 YYNGEE. The V gene lost 0 bases and the J gene lost 4 bases, with 10 bases spanning the gap. The CDR3 nucleotides read TGTGCCAGCAGCGTAGGAGGGGGGAGCACTGAAGCTTTCTTT. It translates to CASSVGGGSTEAFF.

This rearrangement joins TRBV6-5 to TRBJ2-1; D gene uncertain. Between the trimmed V and J ends, which lost 8 bases and 4 bases, there was a span of 15 bases. Germline CDR1 reads MNHEY; CDR2 reads SVGAGI. CDR3 length: 14 residues. CDR3 sequence reads: CASRWLTGYNEQFF. The CDR3 DNA reads as TGTGCCAGCCGTTGGCTAACGGGTTACAATGAGCAGTTCTTC.

This chain uses TRBV10-3 with TRBJ1-6; D gene ambiguous. Germline CDR1 ENHRY, CDR2 SYGVKD. CDR3 length equals 13 residues. Trimming removed 0 bases at V and 6 bases at J, with 3 bases between. The CDR3 DNA reads TGTGCCATCAGTGAGTCATTTAATTCACCCCTCCACTTT. This encodes CAISESFNSPLHF.

V gene TRBV20-1 combines with J gene TRBJ1-1; D is unresolved. V dropped 3 bases and J dropped 0 bases, with 2 bases sitting between them. The germline gives CDR1 DFQATT, CDR2 SNEGSKA (reference sequence). The CDR3 spans 11 residues. CDR3 coding DNA: TGCAGTGCTAGCGTGAACACTGAAGCTTTCTTT. Protein: CSASVNTEAFF.

This clone was seen more than once but under ten times. CDR3 nucleotides: TGTGCCAGCAGCTCGGACAGATGGGGTGGCTACACCTTC. Translation: CASSSDRWGGYTF. The gene calls are TRBV5-4 and TRBJ1-2; a possible D gene is TRBD1 (6 bases). There are 13 residues in the CDR3. Germline CDR1 reads SGHNT; CDR2 reads YYREEE (reference sequence). The germline V and J ends were trimmed by 3 bases and 7 bases, with 13 bases remaining between them.

This clone has just a few counts. The gene calls are TRBV7-9 and TRBJ2-7, with unresolved D. The V and J ends lost 4 bases and 1 base respectively, with 2 bases between them. There are 11 residues in the CDR3. Per germline, CDR1 SEHNR and CDR2 FQNEAQ (reference sequence). The CDR3 region is CASSWSYEQYF. As DNA, the CDR3 is TGTGCCAGCAGCTGGTCCTACGAGCAGTACTTC.

This sequence joins TRBV5-4 and TRBJ1-2, with D unresolved. CDR1 and CDR2 (germline): SGHNT, YYREEE (reference sequence). V lost 4 bases, J lost 1 base, and 2 bases lay in between. The CDR3 totals 11 residues. The CDR3 DNA reads as TGTGCCAGCAGCCTTAACTATGGCTACACCTTC. Its protein product is CASSLNYGYTF.

The chain links TRBV6-1 to TRBJ1-5; the match to TRBD1 covers 8 bases. The CDR3 runs 16 residues. Losses at the gene ends were 3 bases for V and 5 bases for J; bases not matched to a gene: 9. CDR1 is MNHNS, CDR2 SASEGT, per germline. CDR3 sequence: CASSEGAGGAYQPQHF. Here the CDR3 DNA reads TGTGCCAGCAGTGAGGGGGCAGGGGGCGCTTATCAGCCCCAGCATTTT.

The V call is TRBV28, the J call TRBJ1-2, with unresolved D. The length of the CDR3 is 11 residues. Deletions cut 10 bases from V and 2 bases from J, with 8 bases between. Germline assignment: CDR1 MDHEN and CDR2 SYDVKM. CDR3 DNA sequence: TGTGCCATTCGCGGAAACTATGGCTACACCTTC. It encodes CAIRGNYGYTF.